The table lists the clone carrying this T cell receptor beta chain with many counts. Method: immunoSEQ multiplex PCR; TCRdb's copy keeps in-frame clones and lacks some. The data contain about 730,000 clones, around 77% of them singletons. The entry originates in a study of shared clonotypes between healthy human individuals. The sequencing input was memory CD4+ T cells sorted from blood. The sample's subset: CD45RA-negative fraction. The TCR originated in a woman aged 25 to 45 in good health.

The CDR3 loop reads CASSTDTLSSYEQYF. The DNA for the CDR3 is TGTGCCAGCAGCACCGACACCCTCAGCTCCTACGAGCAGTACTTC. V is TRBV7-2 and J is TRBJ2-7; D gene ambiguous. Germline-derived CDR1 and CDR2 are SGHTA and FQGNSA. The CDR3 has 15 amino acids. V was shortened by 5 bases and J by 0 bases, with 14 bases between the two germline ends.